This TCR beta chain was retrieved from a study of cytomegalovirus exposure and HLA in healthy donors. Study-level findings and limits: Within the data, a cluster of highly shared sequence variants was likely a sequencing artifact. It was reported in a later analysis that an Asian-associated ancestry cluster showed fewer N-insertions than the approximately 700-donor mean.

Points on this clone: Its antigen is still unknown.

Looked up from germline, CDR1 is SGHNT and CDR2 is YENEEA. This CDR3 spans 15 amino acids. J gave up 5 bases and V 4 bases, and 9 bases lay outside the gene matches. In the PCR, 60 Vbeta and 13 Jbeta primers were used. Profiled with immunoSEQ multiplex PCR; TCRdb holds only in-frame clones, not every one. The sample yields 170,000 or so clones, approximately 80% seen once. The V and J genes are TRBV11-3 and TRBJ2-5; 8 positions match TRBD2. The sample taken for sequencing was PBMCs. This TCR was sampled from a woman aged 45-59 years in good health and CMV-seropositive. CDR3 sequence (DNA): TGTGCCAGCAGCTATTCGGGGGGGCCGGAGGAGACCCAGTACTTC. Translating it yields CASSYSGGPEETQYF.